These 23 T cell receptor beta chains originate from one sample sequenced in a study of response to subunit inactivated influenza vaccine. A single record per CDR3 protein comes from TCRdb applying MiXCR to the RT-PCR reads. The sample includes under 800,000 distinct CDR3 sequences, more than 11% seen only once; the top ten take 5.5% to 8%. Sample: PBMCs from blood, taken around 15 days before vaccination. These receptors were obtained from a man in his fifties who received an inactivated influenza vaccine.

This clonotype has more than one count but fewer than ten. The rearrangement uses TRBV19 and TRBJ2-2; perhaps TRBD2 as D (5 bases). CDR3 length equals 15 residues. Germline V gene sequence: CDR1 LNHDA, CDR2 SQIVND (reference sequence). V lost 3 bases and J lost 4, with 12 bases in between. CDR3 sequence reads: CASSIQRQSTGELFF. The CDR3 coding sequence is TGTGCCAGTAGTATTCAGCGGCAGTCCACCGGGGAGCTGTTTTTT.

The chain employs TRBV20-1 and TRBJ1-1; no clear D. This CDR3 spans 14 amino acids. V lost 3 bases and J 0 bases, leaving 11 bases between the germline ends. From germline, CDR1 is DFQATT and CDR2 SNEGSKA (reference sequence). In DNA, the CDR3 is TGCAGTGCTAGCGATCTGGGGATGAACACTGAAGCTTTCTTT. It is translated as CSASDLGMNTEAFF.

This clonotype was detected ten times or more. This chain joins TRBV12-3 or TRBV12-4 and TRBJ2-3; 8 nucleotides match TRBD2. CDR3 length equals 16 residues. Germline trimming cut 6 bases from V and 0 bases from J; bases unmatched to any gene: 8. The CDR3 reads CASSPRLAPSTDTQYF. The CDR3 DNA sequence: TGTGCCAGCAGCCCCAGACTAGCGCCGAGCACAGATACGCAGTATTTT.

This clonotype has ten or more counts. V usage is TRBV2 and J usage is TRBJ2-2; D is unclear. V dropped 7 bases and J dropped 4 bases, with 4 bases sitting between them. The CDR3 is 11 amino acids. The V gene's germline CDR1 is SNHLY and CDR2 FYNNEI. The CDR3 DNA sequence: TGTGCCAGCACCCCCACCGGGGAGCTGTTTTTT. Amino acid sequence: CASTPTGELFF.

This clonotype appeared a few times. The V and J genes are TRBV24-1 and TRBJ2-1; 9 bases agree with TRBD1. This CDR3 has 15 amino acids. Trimming at V came to 5 bases and at J to 7 bases, leaving 8 bases not matched to a gene. Germline V lookup: CDR1 KGHDR, CDR2 SFDVKD. CDR3 DNA: TGTGCCACCAGTGGTGGGGACAGGGTCCGTAATGAGCAGTTCTTC. This sequence encodes CATSGGDRVRNEQFF.

This clonotype was seen repeatedly, ten times or more. The rearrangement uses TRBV20-1 and TRBJ1-2; 7 bases match TRBD1. In germline, CDR1 is DFQATT, CDR2 SNEGSKA (reference sequence). This CDR3 region has 12 residues. CDR3 sequence reads: CRPTTGVGGYTF. CDR3 sequence (DNA): TGCAGACCTACCACAGGGGTCGGTGGCTACACCTTC.

This clonotype was counted at least ten times. This chain links TRBV12-3 or TRBV12-4 with TRBJ1-5; TRBD1 might be the D (6 bases). The CDR3 contains 13 residues. Trimming stripped 6 bases from V and 2 bases from J, with 8 bases between. CDR3 coding DNA: TGTGCCAGCAGGGGACAAGGCAATCAGCCCCAGCATTTT. Translating gives CASRGQGNQPQHF.

This chain joins TRBV20-1 and TRBJ2-3, with 8 bases matching TRBD1. Germline lookup yields CDR1 DFQATT and CDR2 SNEGSKA (reference sequence). Trimming at V came to 5 bases and at J to 2 bases, leaving 9 bases not matched to a gene. The CDR3 spans 15 residues. This CDR3 reads CSAADSGQVTDTQYF. The CDR3 coding sequence is TGCAGTGCTGCCGACTCGGGACAGGTCACAGATACGCAGTATTTT.

The chain joins TRBV30 to TRBJ2-1; TRBD1 matches 9 bases. Losses at the gene ends were 6 bases for V and 7 bases for J; bases not matched to a gene: 22. Germline V gives CDR1 GTSNPN, CDR2 SVGIG (reference sequence). The CDR3 spans 18 residues. The CDR3 DNA reads TGTGCCTGCACCAAGGAAGTCCCCGGGACAGGGCTGGTTAATGAGCAGTTCTTC. This encodes CACTKEVPGTGLVNEQFF. The variable domain in full, completed from reference TRBV30 and TRBJ2-1, reads SQTIHQWPATLVQPVGSPLSLECTVEGTSNPNLYWYRQAAGRGLQLLFYSVGIGQISSEVPQNLSASRPQDRQFILSSKKLLLSDSGFYLCACTKEVPGTGLVNEQFFGPGTRLTVL.

J is TRBJ2-7 and V is TRBV12-3 or TRBV12-4; 10 bases align to TRBD1. The CDR3 has 15 residues. With 3 bases clipped from V and 6 bases from J, the junction kept 8 bases outside the gene matches. The CDR3 nucleotides are TGTGCCAGCAGTTTGAGGACAGGGGGGAAGGGCGAGCAGTACTTC. The encoded protein is CASSLRTGGKGEQYF.

The V gene is TRBV12-3 or TRBV12-4, the J gene TRBJ2-1; TRBD2 might be the D (7 bases). This CDR3 contains 16 residues. V dropped 1 base and J dropped 3 bases, with 13 bases sitting between them. The CDR3 sequence: CASSLGGGGRYNEQFF. CDR3 nucleotide sequence: TGTGCCAGCAGTTTAGGAGGGGGGGGCCGCTACAATGAGCAGTTCTTC.

The DNA of the CDR3 is TGTGCCAGCAGCTTTCGAGGTTACTACTCTGGGGCCAACGTCCTGACTTTC. It translates to CASSFRGYYSGANVLTF. The chain joins TRBV7-2 to TRBJ2-6; D remains unclear. In germline, CDR1 is SGHTA, CDR2 FQGNSA. Trimming pared 3 bases from V and 0 bases from J, leaving 12 bases between. This CDR3 region has 17 residues.

This clonotype was observed at least ten times. This chain joins TRBV5-1 and TRBJ1-6, with D possibly TRBD1 on 5 matching bases. The CDR3 is 15 amino acids. Germline V gene data show CDR1 as SGHRS and CDR2 as YFSETQ. The V end lost 0 bases, the J end lost 8 bases, and 12 bases lay between the germline ends. CDR3 residues: CASSLAGGVDSPLHF. In DNA form, the CDR3 reads TGCGCCAGCAGCTTGGCGGGGGGAGTGGATTCACCCCTCCACTTT.

The gene calls are TRBV29-1 and TRBJ2-1, with a tentative D call TRBD1 (5 bases). Per the germline V gene, CDR1 is SQVTM and CDR2 is ANQGSEA. V lost 4 bases to trimming and J lost 9 bases, with 10 bases between them. The CDR3 is 11 amino acids. CDR3 region: CSVGLRGEQFF. Here the CDR3 DNA reads TGCAGCGTTGGCCTTAGGGGTGAGCAGTTCTTC.

This clonotype was counted only a few times. The rearrangement uses TRBV6-1 and TRBJ2-1; D gene ambiguous. Germline V gene sequence: CDR1 MNHNS, CDR2 SASEGT. This CDR3 comprises 12 residues. Trimming pared 3 bases from V and 12 bases from J, leaving 12 bases between. The CDR3, as DNA: TGTGCCAGCAGTGAGGCCCATGAATTGCAGTTCTTC. This translates into CASSEAHELQFF.

V is TRBV5-5 and J is TRBJ2-7, with TRBD2 identical over 7 bases. The germline V gene has CDR1 SGHKS and CDR2 YYEKEE (reference sequence). The length of the CDR3 is 15 residues. V dropped 0 bases and J dropped 2; count of bases not matched to a gene: 5. DNA of the CDR3: TGTGCCAGCAGCTTGGCCCCCGGGACTACCTACGAGCAGTACTTC. The encoded protein is CASSLAPGTTYEQYF. Combining the CDR3 with reference TRBV5-5 and TRBJ2-7 gives the whole variable domain DAGVTQSPTHLIKTRGQQVTLRCSPISGHKSVSWYQQVLGQGPQFIFQYYEKEERGRGNFPDRFSARQFPNYSSELNVNALLLGDSALYLCASSLAPGTTYEQYFGPGTRLTVT.

The chain links TRBV7-9 to TRBJ2-5; 9 positions match TRBD1. CDR1 is SEHNR and CDR2 is FQNEAQ in the germline V gene (reference sequence). The CDR3 loop spans 15 amino acids. Trimming took 5 bases from V and 3 from J; bases not matched to a gene: 7. CDR3 protein: CASSVHRDREETQYF. DNA for the CDR3: TGTGCCAGCAGCGTACACCGGGACAGGGAAGAGACCCAGTACTTC.

This clonotype was found a few times. This chain connects TRBV27 to TRBJ2-2; 10 bases align to TRBD2. This CDR3 is 15 amino acids long. CDR1 is MNHEY, CDR2 SMNVEV, per germline (reference sequence). J gave up 5 bases and V 6 bases, and 6 bases lay outside the gene matches. The CDR3 region is CASRDSGRGTGELFF. CDR3 sequence (DNA): TGTGCCAGCAGAGACAGCGGGAGGGGGACCGGGGAGCTGTTTTTT.

The chain recombines TRBV20-1 with TRBJ2-1; perhaps D is TRBD1 or TRBD2 (6 bases each). This CDR3 contains 16 residues. The germline V and J ends were trimmed by 2 bases and 4 bases, with 18 bases remaining between them. CDR1 and CDR2 (germline): DFQATT, SNEGSKA (reference sequence). CDR3 residues: CSARHISGAPYNEQFF. In nucleotides, the CDR3 is TGCAGTGCTAGACATATTTCGGGGGCCCCTTACAATGAGCAGTTCTTC.

The chain is built from TRBV18 and TRBJ1-1; 9 bases align to TRBD1. The V segment lost 3 bases and the J segment 7 bases; nucleotides outside the gene matches: 3. Germline V CDR1 and CDR2: KGHSH, LQKENI. The CDR3 consists of 13 residues. DNA of the CDR3: TGTGCCAGCTCACCGGGACAGGGAGTTGAAGCTTTCTTT. This translates into CASSPGQGVEAFF.

This clonotype was seen many times. This chain links TRBV20-1 with TRBJ2-1, with TRBD1 matching 10 bases. Germline lookup yields CDR1 DFQATT and CDR2 SNEGSKA (reference sequence). The V gene end was trimmed by 1 base and the J gene end by 8 bases; junction bases not matched to a gene: 5. The CDR3 is 14 amino acids. The CDR3 DNA reads as TGCAGTGCTAGAGGGGACAGGGGAAAACATGAGCAGTTCTTC. Translated, it gives CSARGDRGKHEQFF.

This clonotype was seen a few times. V gene TRBV27 combines with J gene TRBJ2-1; D perhaps matches TRBD2 (6 bases). Per germline, CDR1 MNHEY and CDR2 SMNVEV (reference sequence). Trimming cost V 6 bases and J 2 bases, with 20 bases left between them. The CDR3 runs to 17 residues. The CDR3, as DNA: TGTGCCAGCAGCCCAGGCGGAGGGTTGGACCCCTACAATGAGCAGTTCTTC. Residues: CASSPGGGLDPYNEQFF.

This clonotype was observed a few times. The chain combines TRBV7-9 with TRBJ1-2; D gene uncertain. Germline lookup yields CDR1 SEHNR and CDR2 FQNEAQ (reference sequence). The CDR3 is 14 amino acids. Between the trimmed V and J ends, which lost 4 bases and 5 bases, there was a span of 14 bases. The CDR3 here is CASSSGGNFYGYTF. CDR3 in DNA: TGTGCCAGCAGCTCCGGAGGGAACTTTTATGGCTACACCTTC.